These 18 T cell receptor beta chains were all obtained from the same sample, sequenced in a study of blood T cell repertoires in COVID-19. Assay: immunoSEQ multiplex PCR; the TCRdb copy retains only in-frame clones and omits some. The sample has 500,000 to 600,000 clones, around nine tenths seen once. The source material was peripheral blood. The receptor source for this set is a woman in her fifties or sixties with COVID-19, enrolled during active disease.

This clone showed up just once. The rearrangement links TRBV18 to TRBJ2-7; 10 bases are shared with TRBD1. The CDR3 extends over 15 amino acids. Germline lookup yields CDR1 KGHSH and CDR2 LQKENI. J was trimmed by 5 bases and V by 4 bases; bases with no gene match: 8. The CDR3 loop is CASSLAGTGADEQYF. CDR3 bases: TGTGCCAGCTCACTTGCCGGGACAGGGGCCGACGAGCAGTACTTC.

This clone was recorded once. Written as DNA, the CDR3 is TGCGCCAGCAGCCGCGACACCGGCGAAGCTTTCTTT. Translation: CASSRDTGEAFF. V and J are TRBV4-1 and TRBJ1-1; D call uncertain. Trimming removed 4 bases at V and 8 bases at J, with 11 bases between. The CDR3 is 12 residues long. The germline CDR1 and CDR2 sequences are MGHRA and YSYEKL.

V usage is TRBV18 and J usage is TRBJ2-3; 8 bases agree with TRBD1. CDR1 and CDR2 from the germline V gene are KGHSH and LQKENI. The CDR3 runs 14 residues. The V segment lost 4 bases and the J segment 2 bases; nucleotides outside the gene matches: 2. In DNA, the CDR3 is TGTGCCAGCTCACTGGGACAGGCCACAGATACGCAGTATTTT. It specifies CASSLGQATDTQYF.

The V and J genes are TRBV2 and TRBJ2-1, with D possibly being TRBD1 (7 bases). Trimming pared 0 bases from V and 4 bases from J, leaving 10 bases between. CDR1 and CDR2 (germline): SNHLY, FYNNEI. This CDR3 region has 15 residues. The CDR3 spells CASSEAQGGYNEQFF. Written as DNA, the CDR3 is TGTGCCAGCAGTGAAGCGCAGGGGGGATACAATGAGCAGTTCTTC.

CDR3 sequence: CASSLGQTYEQYF. As DNA, the CDR3 is TGTGCCAGCAGCTTGGGACAGACCTACGAGCAGTACTTC. V usage is TRBV11-2 and J usage is TRBJ2-7, with 7 bases matching TRBD1. Losses at the gene ends were 3 bases for V and 2 bases for J; bases not matched to a gene: 1. CDR3 length: 13 residues. CDR1 and CDR2 (germline): SGHAT, FQNNGV.

CDR3 sequence: CASSPRAGLNTEAFF. Written as DNA, the CDR3 is TGTGCCAGCAGTCCCCGAGCAGGATTGAACACTGAAGCTTTCTTT. This chain joins TRBV25-1 and TRBJ1-1; D gene uncertain. The CDR3 spans 15 residues. Germline values: CDR1 MGHDK, CDR2 SYGVNS. Deletions cut 5 bases from V and 0 bases from J, with 13 bases between.

CDR3 region: CASSTGGYGNTIYF. The CDR3 DNA sequence: TGTGCCAGCAGTACAGGGGGGTATGGAAACACCATATATTTT. The chain has TRBV6-5 and TRBJ1-3, with 8 bases that match TRBD1. CDR3 length: 14 amino acids. V was pared by 5 bases and J by 3 bases, with 3 bases of the junction left unmatched. Germline-derived CDR1 and CDR2 are MNHEY and SVGAGI.

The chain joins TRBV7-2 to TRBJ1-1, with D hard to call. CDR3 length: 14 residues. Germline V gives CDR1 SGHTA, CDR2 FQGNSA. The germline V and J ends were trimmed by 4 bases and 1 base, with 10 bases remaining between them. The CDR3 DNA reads TGTGCCAGCAGCTCCGGTCCATCGAACACTGAAGCTTTCTTT. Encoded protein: CASSSGPSNTEAFF.

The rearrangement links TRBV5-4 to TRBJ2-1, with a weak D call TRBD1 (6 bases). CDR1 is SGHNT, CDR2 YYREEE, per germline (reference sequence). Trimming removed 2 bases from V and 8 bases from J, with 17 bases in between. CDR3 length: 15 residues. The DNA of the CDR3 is TGTGCCAGCAGCTTCCAGGGGCGCTCAGACGATGAGCAGTTCTTC. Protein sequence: CASSFQGRSDDEQFF.

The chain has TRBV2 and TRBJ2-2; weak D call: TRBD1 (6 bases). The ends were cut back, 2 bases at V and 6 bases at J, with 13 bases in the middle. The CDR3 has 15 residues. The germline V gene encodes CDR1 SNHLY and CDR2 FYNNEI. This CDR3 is CASSELAGEAGELFF. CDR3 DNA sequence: TGTGCCAGCAGTGAACTGGCAGGGGAAGCCGGGGAGCTGTTTTTT.

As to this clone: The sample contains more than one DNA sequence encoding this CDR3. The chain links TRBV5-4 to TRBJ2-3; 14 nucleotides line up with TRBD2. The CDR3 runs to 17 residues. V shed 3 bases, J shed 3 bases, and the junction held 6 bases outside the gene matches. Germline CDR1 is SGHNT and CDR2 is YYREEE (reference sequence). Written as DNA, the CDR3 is TGTGCCAGCAGCTCAGGACTAGCGGGGGGAGGGACAGATACGCAGTATTTT. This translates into CASSSGLAGGGTDTQYF.

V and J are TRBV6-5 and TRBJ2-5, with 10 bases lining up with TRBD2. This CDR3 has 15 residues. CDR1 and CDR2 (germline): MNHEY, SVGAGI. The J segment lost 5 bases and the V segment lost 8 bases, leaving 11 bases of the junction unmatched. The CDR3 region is CASSPAGGLGETQYF. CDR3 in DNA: TGTGCCAGCTCCCCAGCGGGGGGGCTGGGGGAGACCCAGTACTTC.

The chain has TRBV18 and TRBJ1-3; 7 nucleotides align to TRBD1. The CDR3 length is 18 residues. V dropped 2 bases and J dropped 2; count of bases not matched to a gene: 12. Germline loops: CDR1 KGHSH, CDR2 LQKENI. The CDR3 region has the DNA TGTGCCAGCTCACCAAGCGTCCAGACAGGGATGACTGGAAACACCATATATTTT. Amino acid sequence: CASSPSVQTGMTGNTIYF. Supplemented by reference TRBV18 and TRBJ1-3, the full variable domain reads NAGVMQNPRHLVRRRGQEARLRCSPMKGHSHVYWYRQLPEEGLKFMVYLQKENIIDESGMPKERFSAEFPKEGPSILRIQQVVRGDSAAYFCASSPSVQTGMTGNTIYFGEGSWLTVV.

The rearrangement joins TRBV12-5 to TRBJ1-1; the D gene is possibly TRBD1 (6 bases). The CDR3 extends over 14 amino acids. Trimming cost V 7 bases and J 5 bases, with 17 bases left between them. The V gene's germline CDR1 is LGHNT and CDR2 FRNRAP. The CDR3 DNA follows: TGTGCTAGTGTCTTGGGGGGGCGAACTACTGAAGCTTTCTTT. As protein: CASVLGGRTTEAFF.

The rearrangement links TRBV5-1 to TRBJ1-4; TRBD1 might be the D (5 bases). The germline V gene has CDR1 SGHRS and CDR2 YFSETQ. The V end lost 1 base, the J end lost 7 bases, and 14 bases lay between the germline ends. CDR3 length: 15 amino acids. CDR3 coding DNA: TGCGCCAGCAGCTTGTACGGCAGGGAGGGTGAAAAACTGTTTTTT. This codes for CASSLYGREGEKLFF. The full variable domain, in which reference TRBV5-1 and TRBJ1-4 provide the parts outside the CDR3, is KAGVTQTPRYLIKTRGQQVTLSCSPISGHRSVSWYQQTPGQGLQFLFEYFSETQRNKGNFPGRFSGRQFSNSRSEMNVSTLELGDSALYLCASSLYGREGEKLFFGSGTQLSVL.

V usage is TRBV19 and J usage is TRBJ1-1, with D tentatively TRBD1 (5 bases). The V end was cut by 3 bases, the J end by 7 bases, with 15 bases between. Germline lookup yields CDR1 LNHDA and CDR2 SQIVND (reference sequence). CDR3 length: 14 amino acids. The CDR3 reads CASSIARQKREAFF. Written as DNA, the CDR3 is TGTGCCAGTAGTATCGCCCGACAGAAACGTGAAGCTTTCTTT.

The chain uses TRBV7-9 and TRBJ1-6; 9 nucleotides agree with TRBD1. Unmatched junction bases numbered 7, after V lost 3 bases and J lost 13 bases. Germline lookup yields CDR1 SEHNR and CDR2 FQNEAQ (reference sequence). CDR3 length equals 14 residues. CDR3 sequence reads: CASSFKGQGLPLHF. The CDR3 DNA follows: TGTGCCAGCAGCTTCAAGGGACAGGGTCTGCCCCTCCACTTT.

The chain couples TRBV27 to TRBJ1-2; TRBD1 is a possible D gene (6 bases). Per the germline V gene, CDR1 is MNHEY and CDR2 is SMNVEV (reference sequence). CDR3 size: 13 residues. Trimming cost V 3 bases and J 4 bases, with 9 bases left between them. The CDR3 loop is CASSLTGFYGYTF. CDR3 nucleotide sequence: TGTGCCAGCAGTTTGACAGGATTCTATGGCTACACCTTC.